This T cell receptor beta chain was sequenced during a study of shared clonotypes between healthy human individuals. Donors comprised healthy HIV-negative adults lacking recent acute infections or vaccinations. The study used some 100 million PBMCs per unsorted sample for genomic DNA. Germline V gives CDR1 MNHEY, CDR2 SMNVEV (reference sequence). V gave up 4 bases and J gave up 5 bases, with 14 bases separating them. The CDR3 length is 14 residues. PBMC DNA, left unsorted, was sequenced on ten immunoSEQ deep assay plates. As processed by the authors: Filtering was not the same, since immunoSEQ gave junction-only sequences without quality scores. Assay: immunoSEQ multiplex PCR; the TCRdb copy retains only in-frame clones and omits some. The V and J calls and clone size come from that table; D and trimming were worked out from the DNA. The sample yields about 600,000 clones, around 76% seen once.

The sample consisted of PBMCs. The chain combines TRBV27 with TRBJ1-1, with D unclear. This receptor was taken from a woman in her forties in good health. Some clones in this sample may be carry-over from other donors' samples. In nucleotides, the CDR3 is TGTGCCAGCAGTTCCGAGCCATGGGGTACTGAAGCTTTCTTT. It codes for CASSSEPWGTEAFF.